This T cell receptor (beta chain) came from a study of T cells in Graves' hyperthyroidism and ophthalmopathy. Study-wide background: Peripheral blood was obtained at initial diagnosis, preceding any treatment. General observations from the study: Blood also contained most expanded thyroid clonotypes above 0.001.

An approximately 10 ml volume of fresh peripheral blood provided the PBMCs. This clonotype was seen at least ten times. What it binds is not known. This CDR3 contains 15 residues. Trimming cost V 5 bases and J 4 bases, with 17 bases left between them. TCR beta CDR3 region amplification was performed from RNA transcripts. When the TCR CDR3 underwent first-round RT-PCR, the HTBI primer set was used. TCRdb re-derived calls from the multiplex PCR reads in MiXCR, one entry per CDR3 protein. Of approximately 610,000 distinct CDR3 sequences listed, roughly 15% are singletons. The TCR comes from a woman in her thirties or forties with Graves' ophthalmopathy. V and J are TRBV12-3 or TRBV12-4 and TRBJ1-2; maybe TRBD1 (5 bases). The material sequenced was blood. Written as DNA, the CDR3 is TGTGCCAGCAGTCCCGGGACGGCGTTGGGCTATGGCTACACCTTC. Protein: CASSPGTALGYGYTF.